This record looks at one T cell receptor (beta chain) sequence and its context. The antigen is undetermined. The data were obtained in a study of cytomegalovirus exposure and HLA in healthy donors. The CDR3 has 15 amino acids. CDR1 is SEHNR and CDR2 is FQNEAQ in the germline V gene (reference sequence). V lost 1 base and J lost 3, with 13 bases in between. Primers: 60 Vbeta forward and 13 Jbeta reverse. Clones were read by immunoSEQ multiplex PCR, and TCRdb kept only the in-frame ones, dropping some. Here the sample spans about 150,000 clones, 80% being singletons. Broader study findings: The study assumed roughly uniform donor sequencing depth for presence/absence analyses. Common viral pathogens were later found to be apparently linked to several of the most significant clusters.

This chain connects TRBV7-9 to TRBJ2-7; unclear D gene. What was sequenced was PBMCs. The sequence was obtained from a man aged 30 to 39 in good health and CMV-seropositive. The CDR3 DNA sequence: TGTGCCAGCAGCTTAGAGTCAACATACGACTACGAGCAGTACTTC. Amino acids: CASSLESTYDYEQYF.